Listed below are T cell receptor beta chains from one sample, sequenced in a study of graft-versus-host responses after intestinal transplantation. Assay: immunoSEQ multiplex PCR; the TCRdb copy retains only in-frame clones and omits some. The sample lists roughly 81,000 clones; approximately 80% were seen once. Their antigens are not known. Sequenced here: unstimulated CD4+ T cells sorted from spleen or lymph node cells, sampled before intestinal transplant. These receptors were taken from a human donor who received an intestinal transplant. Each CDR3 is given with its conserved first and last residue. Fields, in order: J gene, V gene, clone size, CDR3 protein. Size values are once, few and many counts, or a class for expanded clones, and some rows have none.

J: TRBJ1-1; V: TRBV7-8; size: -; CDR3: CASSRGGSPNTEAFF
J: TRBJ1-4; V: TRBV30; size: -; CDR3: CASYPSTGEAEKLFF
J: TRBJ2-7; V: TRBV5-1; size: -; CDR3: CASSLTQGHGQYF
J: TRBJ2-6; V: TRBV21-1; size: -; CDR3: CASRARIATTSRANVLTF
J: TRBJ1-5; V: TRBV7-9; size: -; CDR3: CASSLGQGVQPQHF
J: TRBJ2-7; V: TRBV15; size: -; CDR3: CATSRDRATYEQYF
J: TRBJ1-2; V: TRBV11-2; size: -; CDR3: CASSSTQYGYTF
J: TRBJ2-1; V: TRBV7-2; size: -; CDR3: CASSSPAGGGPWNEQFF
J: TRBJ1-2; V: TRBV7-2; size: once; CDR3: CASSLRPGANYGYTF
J: TRBJ2-1; V: TRBV18; size: -; CDR3: CASRPPDGGEQFF
J: TRBJ2-3; V: TRBV6-1; size: -; CDR3: CASSLREDTQYF
J: TRBJ1-1; V: TRBV7-8; size: -; CDR3: CASSRSWTEAFF
J: TRBJ1-5; V: TRBV10-2; size: few; CDR3: CASGTGQNSNQPQHF
J: TRBJ1-5; V: TRBV2; size: few; CDR3: CASRPGGQPQHF
J: -; V: TRBV21-1; size: -; CDR3: CASSPRTGGNSYEQYF
J: TRBJ1-6; V: TRBV5-1; size: -; CDR3: CASSLAGGSSYNSPLHF
J: TRBJ2-1; V: TRBV28; size: once; CDR3: CASSPLSGGAYNEQFF
J: TRBJ2-2; V: TRBV7-2; size: -; CDR3: CASSWRGDGGELFF
J: TRBJ2-7; V: TRBV5-6; size: -; CDR3: CASSPGTSGVLEQYF
J: TRBJ2-5; V: TRBV5-1; size: many; CDR3: CASSWDRVGLETQYF
J: TRBJ2-3; V: TRBV9; size: -; CDR3: CASSVETLLSTQYF
J: TRBJ1-2; V: TRBV29-1; size: -; CDR3: CSVGSRLYYGYTF
J: TRBJ2-1; V: TRBV21-1; size: -; CDR3: CASSLAGGDEQFF
J: TRBJ2-1; V: TRBV2; size: -; CDR3: CASRNRYNEQFF
J: TRBJ2-1; V: TRBV18; size: few; CDR3: CASSPERGGQGEQFF
J: TRBJ1-5; V: TRBV28; size: -; CDR3: CASRKGGLVLILNQPQHF
J: TRBJ1-1; V: TRBV27; size: -; CDR3: CASRGTGNTEAFF
J: TRBJ2-7; V: TRBV18; size: -; CDR3: CASSRAGVTYEQYF
J: TRBJ2-1; V: TRBV7-3; size: -; CDR3: CASSLKPLAGADNEQFF
J: TRBJ2-7; V: TRBV7-9; size: few; CDR3: CASSSGVGTLRLEQYF
J: TRBJ1-6; V: TRBV2; size: -; CDR3: CASRGEYNSPLHF
J: TRBJ2-7; V: TRBV29-1; size: -; CDR3: CSVEEGSSEYEQYF
J: TRBJ2-7; V: TRBV5-8; size: -; CDR3: CASSSGWEQYF
J: TRBJ1-6; V: TRBV5-4; size: -; CDR3: CASSFTSSYNSPLHF
J: TRBJ1-6; V: TRBV5-6; size: -; CDR3: CASSFSELWYSPLHF
J: TRBJ2-2; V: TRBV2; size: -; CDR3: CASSPGQGNTGELFF
J: TRBJ1-2; V: TRBV2; size: -; CDR3: CASSIEFYNYGYTF
J: TRBJ2-5; V: TRBV9; size: -; CDR3: CASSVGVPGQGEGTQYF
J: TRBJ2-7; V: TRBV27; size: -; CDR3: CASSLGSSGGNEQYF
J: TRBJ1-1; V: TRBV5-4; size: -; CDR3: CASSSRPRSNTEAFF
J: TRBJ2-5; V: TRBV9; size: -; CDR3: CASSERPPPQGGFETQYF
J: TRBJ1-3; V: TRBV29-1; size: -; CDR3: CSVHSGNTIYF
J: TRBJ2-1; V: TRBV4-1; size: -; CDR3: CASSPGGSGRVREQFF
J: TRBJ1-4; V: TRBV5-1; size: once; CDR3: CASSLLSANEKLFF
J: TRBJ2-7; V: TRBV10-3; size: -; CDR3: CAINPGQSYEQYF
J: TRBJ1-2; V: TRBV27; size: -; CDR3: CASRRTGLNYGYTF
J: TRBJ1-4; V: TRBV5-4; size: -; CDR3: CASRAGQNEKLFF
J: TRBJ2-5; V: TRBV6-5; size: -; CDR3: CASGTGARETQYF